This note documents a single TCR beta chain sequence. What it binds is unknown. These data belong to a study of cytomegalovirus exposure and HLA in healthy donors. Study-wide results and caveats: In a later analysis, HLA-associated TCR beta chains were more clonally expanded than equally common others. Later analysis showed most CMV-associated TCR beta chains appearing HLA-restricted. It was reported that TCR beta sequences correctly inferred the HLA-A and HLA-B alleles for most subjects.

The PCR used 60 Vbeta and 13 Jbeta primers. Original processing methods: A later analysis tallied some 84 million unique TCR beta chains, some 10 million of them shared. Libraries were prepared by immunoSEQ multiplex PCR; TCRdb keeps only in-frame clonotypes and omits some of them. V and J calls and clone size are those listed in that table; D and trimming were worked out from the DNA. The table has tens of thousands of clones, approximately 84% seen once. CDR1 and CDR2 from the germline V gene are MDHEN and SYDVKM. Trimming stripped 6 bases from V and 5 bases from J, with 16 bases between. The CDR3 loop spans 14 amino acids.

The genes are TRBV28 and TRBJ1-2; D gene ambiguous. The sequence was obtained from a girl aged 2-10 years in good health and CMV-seropositive. The source material was PBMCs. CDR3 DNA sequence: TGTGCCAGCAGATCCCAGGCCTCCCGATATGGCTACACCTTC. Protein: CASRSQASRYGYTF.